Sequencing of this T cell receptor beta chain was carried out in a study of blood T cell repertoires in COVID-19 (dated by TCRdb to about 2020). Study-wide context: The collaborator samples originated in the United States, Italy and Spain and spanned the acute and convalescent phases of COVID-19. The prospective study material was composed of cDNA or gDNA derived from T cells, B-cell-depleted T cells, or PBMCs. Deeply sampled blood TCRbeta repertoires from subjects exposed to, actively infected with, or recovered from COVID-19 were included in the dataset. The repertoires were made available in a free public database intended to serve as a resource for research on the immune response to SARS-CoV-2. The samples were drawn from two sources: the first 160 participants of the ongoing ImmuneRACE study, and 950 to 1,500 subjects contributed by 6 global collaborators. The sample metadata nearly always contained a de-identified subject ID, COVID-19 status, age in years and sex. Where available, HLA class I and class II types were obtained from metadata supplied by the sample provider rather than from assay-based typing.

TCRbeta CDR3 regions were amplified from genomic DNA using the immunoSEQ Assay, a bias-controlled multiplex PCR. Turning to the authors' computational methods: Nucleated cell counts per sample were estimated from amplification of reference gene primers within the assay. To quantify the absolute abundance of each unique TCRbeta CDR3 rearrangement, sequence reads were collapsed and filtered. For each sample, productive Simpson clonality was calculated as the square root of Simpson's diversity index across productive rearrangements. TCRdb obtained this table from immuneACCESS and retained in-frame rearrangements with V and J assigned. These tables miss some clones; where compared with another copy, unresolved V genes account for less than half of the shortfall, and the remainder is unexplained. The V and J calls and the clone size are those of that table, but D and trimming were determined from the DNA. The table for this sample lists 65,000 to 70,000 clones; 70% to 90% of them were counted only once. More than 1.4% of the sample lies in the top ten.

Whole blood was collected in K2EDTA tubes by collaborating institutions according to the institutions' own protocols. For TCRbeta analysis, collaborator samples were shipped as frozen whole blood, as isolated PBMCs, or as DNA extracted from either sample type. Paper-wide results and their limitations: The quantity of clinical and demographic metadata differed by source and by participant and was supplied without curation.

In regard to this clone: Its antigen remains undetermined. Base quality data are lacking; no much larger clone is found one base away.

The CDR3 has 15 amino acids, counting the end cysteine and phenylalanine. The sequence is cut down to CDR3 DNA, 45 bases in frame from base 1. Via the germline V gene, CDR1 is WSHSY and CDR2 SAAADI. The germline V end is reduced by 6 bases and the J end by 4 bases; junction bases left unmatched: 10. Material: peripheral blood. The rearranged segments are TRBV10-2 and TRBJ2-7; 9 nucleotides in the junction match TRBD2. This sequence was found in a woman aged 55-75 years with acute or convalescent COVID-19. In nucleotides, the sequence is TGCGCCAGCAGAAGCGGGAGGCCTACAGAATACGAGCAGTACTTC. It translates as CASRSGRPTEYEQYF.